The source of this TCR beta chain is a study of blood T cell repertoires in COVID-19. Study in general: Researchers got acute and convalescent COVID-19 samples from the United States, Italy and Spain. PBMCs, B-cell-depleted T cells, or T cells provided the cDNA or gDNA that made up the material.

In the source study's methods: From reference gene primer amplification, estimates of nucleated cell counts were derived. Clones were sequenced by immunoSEQ multiplex PCR, and TCRdb holds only the in-frame ones, with some missing. The DNA was the basis for D and trimming; V, J and clone size are from that table. This sample carries roughly 220,000 clones, roughly 86% of them seen once, and the ten largest clones take approximately 3%. Between the trimmed V and J ends, which lost 6 bases and 1 base, there was a span of 13 bases. This CDR3 is 16 amino acids long. Germline loops: CDR1 MDHEN, CDR2 SYDVKM.

The chain is built from TRBV28 and TRBJ2-6, with no clear D. This receptor was taken from a man aged 60 to 69 with acute or convalescent COVID-19. The sample was peripheral blood. In DNA form, the CDR3 reads TGTGCCAGCAGGCCAGCGAGTGAGTCTGGGGCCAACGTCCTGACTTTC. As protein: CASRPASESGANVLTF. Based on the CDR3 plus reference TRBV28 and TRBJ2-6, the full variable domain is DVKVTQSSRYLVKRTGEKVFLECVQDMDHENMFWYRQDPGLGLRLIYFSYDVKMKEKGDIPEGYSVSREKKERFSLILESASTNQTSMYLCASRPASESGANVLTFGAGSRLTVL.